This T cell receptor beta chain is drawn from a study of blood T cell repertoires in COVID-19. Whole-study context: Both acute and convalescent COVID-19 samples were obtained from the United States, Italy and Spain. T cells, B-cell-depleted T cells, or PBMCs supplied cDNA or gDNA.

The V segment lost 2 bases and the J segment 9 bases; nucleotides outside the gene matches: 9. Germline CDR1 and CDR2: LGHDT and YNNKEL (reference sequence). The CDR3 covers 15 residues. Enrollment of patients from Seattle took place during active infection, with longitudinal follow-up. Methods used by the authors: The authors estimated nucleated cell counts from reference gene primer amplification. TCRdb's copy holds only in-frame clones and misses some; the assay was immunoSEQ multiplex PCR. V and J calls and clone size follow that table, whereas D and trimming were derived from the DNA. Among 150,000 to 200,000 clones listed, around nine tenths were seen once.

The receptor was isolated from a woman aged 70-85 years with COVID-19, enrolled during active disease. The sample was peripheral blood. This chain links TRBV3-1 (or the pseudogene TRBV3-2) with TRBJ2-1; 8 nucleotides line up with TRBD2. The CDR3 DNA reads as TGTGCCAGCAGCCAAAGGGGGACTAGTAACAGTGAGCAGTTCTTC. This gives the protein CASSQRGTSNSEQFF.